A single sample is the source of the 10 T cell receptor beta chains below, sequenced in a study of blood T cells in healthy people across ages (dated by TCRdb to between 2015 and 2016). Library prep was done by 5' RACE. The sequencer listed for this sample is Illumina HiSeq 2500. The second PCR ran for roughly 7 to 11 cycles and used a J-beta primer mix along with a sample-barcoded 5' primer. TCRdb itself trimmed the public reads at Q25 with fastp, ran MiXCR and retained productive beta chains. Under each unique CDR3 protein, matching rows form one entry showing the most common genes and DNA. The sample yields about 640,000 distinct CDR3 sequences; approximately 59% were counted once. The ten top clones hold over 30% of the sample. The sequencing sample was made of blood. The receptors originated from a man aged 60 to 75 in good health.

The chain joins TRBV18 to TRBJ1-4; 12 nucleotides agree with TRBD1. Looked up from germline, CDR1 is KGHSH and CDR2 is LQKENI. The CDR3 is made up of 18 amino acids. The V gene end was trimmed by 1 base and the J gene end by 2 bases; junction bases not matched to a gene: 5. The CDR3, as DNA: TGTGCCAGCTCACCACGCTCGGGACAGGGGGCGACTAATGAAAAACTGTTTTTT. It encodes CASSPRSGQGATNEKLFF. The full variable domain, with the rest looked up from reference TRBV18 and TRBJ1-4, is NAGVMQNPRHLVRRRGQEARLRCSPMKGHSHVYWYRQLPEEGLKFMVYLQKENIIDESGMPKERFSAEFPKEGPSILRIQQVVRGDSAAYFCASSPRSGQGATNEKLFFGSGTQLSVL.

The chain is built from TRBV18 and TRBJ1-2; TRBD1 aligns across 11 bases. CDR1 KGHSH and CDR2 LQKENI come from the germline V gene. Trimming took 8 bases from V and 3 from J; bases not matched to a gene: 5. The CDR3 covers 14 residues. The CDR3 nucleotides are TGTGCCAGCCGGACAGGGGGCGCGGACTATGGCTACACCTTC. This encodes CASRTGGADYGYTF. The whole variable domain, remainder taken from reference TRBV18 and TRBJ1-2, is NAGVMQNPRHLVRRRGQEARLRCSPMKGHSHVYWYRQLPEEGLKFMVYLQKENIIDESGMPKERFSAEFPKEGPSILRIQQVVRGDSAAYFCASRTGGADYGYTFGSGTRLTVV.

This clonotype was recorded at least ten times. This chain uses TRBV6-2 or TRBV6-3 with TRBJ1-6; weak D call: TRBD1 (6 bases). The CDR3 has 17 residues. The V gene lost 6 bases and the J gene lost 3 bases, with 18 bases spanning the gap. Germline lookup yields CDR1 MNHEY and CDR2 SVGEGT. In DNA, the CDR3 is TGTGCCAGCAGATCATTCCAGGGGCTCCTCTATAATTCACCCCTCCACTTT. This encodes CASRSFQGLLYNSPLHF.

The rearrangement joins TRBV6-5 to TRBJ2-5, with 11 bases matching TRBD1. The assigned J gene may be wrong: the sequence end matches TRBJ2-7 better. The CDR3 covers 18 residues. CDR1 MNHEY and CDR2 SVGAGI come from the germline V gene. The CDR3 DNA follows: TGTGCCAGCAGTTACTCGATTCCCTCCGGGACAGGGGGTTACGAGCAGTACTTC. Its protein product is CASSYSIPSGTGGYEQYF.

The CDR3 protein is CASSSQGDGEQYF. The CDR3 DNA reads TGTGCCAGCAGCTCACAGGGGGACGGGGAGCAGTACTTC. The genes are TRBV11-2 and TRBJ2-5; 8 nucleotides match TRBD1. The V gene end was trimmed by 4 bases and the J gene end by 11 bases; junction bases not matched to a gene: 9. The CDR3 runs 13 residues. The germline gives CDR1 SGHAT, CDR2 FQNNGV. Together with reference TRBV11-2 and TRBJ2-5, the CDR3 gives the full variable domain: EAGVAQSPRYKIIEKRQSVAFWCNPISGHATLYWYQQILGQGPKLLIQFQNNGVVDDSQLPKDRFSAERLKGVDSTLKIQPAKLEDSAVYLCASSSQGDGEQYFGPGTRLLVL.

V is TRBV2 and J is TRBJ1-5; 9 nucleotides align to TRBD1. The CDR3 loop spans 16 amino acids. In germline, CDR1 is SNHLY, CDR2 FYNNEI. With 6 bases clipped from V and 1 base from J, the junction kept 7 bases outside the gene matches. In DNA form, the CDR3 reads TGTGCCAGCAGCGGGACAGGGACTGGCAGCAATCAGCCCCAGCATTTT. It yields the protein CASSGTGTGSNQPQHF.

This clonotype was recorded a few times. The chain carries TRBV2 and TRBJ2-3; the match to TRBD1 covers 9 bases. CDR1 is SNHLY and CDR2 is FYNNEI in the germline V gene. The V gene end was trimmed by 4 bases and the J gene end by 1 base; junction bases not matched to a gene: 3. CDR3 length: 15 amino acids. The DNA for the CDR3 is TGTGCCAGCAGTGCCCGGACAGGGGGCACAGATACGCAGTATTTT. As protein: CASSARTGGTDTQYF.

CDR3 residues: CSALAGGGFLAKNIQYF. In DNA form, the CDR3 reads TGCAGCGCTCTAGCGGGAGGGGGGTTTCTAGCCAAAAACATTCAGTACTTC. The V gene is TRBV29-1, the J gene TRBJ2-4, with TRBD2 identical over 12 bases. Per the germline V gene, CDR1 is SQVTM and CDR2 is ANQGSEA. The CDR3 has 17 residues. V shed 7 bases and J 0 bases; nucleotides not matched to a gene: 10.

This chain connects TRBV5-1 to TRBJ2-1; D may be TRBD1 or TRBD2 (7 bases each). Germline CDR1 is SGHRS and CDR2 is YFSETQ. With 5 bases removed from V and 4 bases from J, the gap between germline ends came to 16 bases. The CDR3 sequence is 15 residues long. The CDR3 coding sequence is TGCGCCAGCAGTACAAGGGGGCGGGGGTACAATGAGCAGTTCTTC. Translated, it gives CASSTRGRGYNEQFF.

Only one count was recorded for this clonotype. The chain couples TRBV20-1 to TRBJ1-2; 8 nucleotides match TRBD1. The CDR3 has 15 residues. With V trimmed by 3 bases and J by 0 bases, 6 bases remained unmatched. In germline, CDR1 is DFQATT, CDR2 SNEGSKA (reference sequence). The CDR3 spells CSASRQGKANYGYTF. The CDR3, as DNA: TGCAGTGCTAGTAGACAGGGGAAAGCTAACTATGGCTACACCTTC.